The entry that follows covers one T cell receptor beta chain sequence. What it binds is not known. A clone one base away is much larger, so this may be a read error. This record belongs to a study of identical twins. General study results and limits: Insertion counts were lower in abundant cord blood beta clonotypes, a trend that memory repertoires did not show.

MiXCR, applied by TCRdb to the 5' RACE reads, yields one record per CDR3 protein. The sample records 1.5 million to 2 million distinct CDR3 sequences, around 29% being singletons. The CDR3 is 13 amino acids. The V gene is TRBV12-3 or TRBV12-4, the J gene TRBJ1-4; D not certain. Source material: cord blood. The receptor's source is a newborn girl in good health. The CDR3, as DNA: TGTGCCACCAGTCCTTGGGGAGGGGAAAAACTGTTTTTT. The encoded protein is CATSPWGGEKLFF.